This T cell receptor beta chain was recorded in a study of regulatory T cells in long-lasting Graves disease. Whole-study results and caveats: Favored gene segments in persistent disease were TRBV28, TRBJ1-2 and TRBJ2-5.

This clonotype was detected many times. The antigen is not known. As to time point: newly diagnosed GD, antithyroid drugs for less than 3 months. There was RNA extracted from PBMCs, and the TCR library was made from it. Construction of TCR beta libraries relied on iRepertoire HTBI primers and on Arm-PCR targeting CDR3 regions. Study processing details: The study identified 50 to 70 TRBV and about 14 TRBJ segments across samples. TCRdb re-derived calls from the multiplex PCR reads in MiXCR, one entry per CDR3 protein. The V and J calls and clone size come from TCRdb's table, not from the authors' own analysis. The sample has about 440,000 distinct CDR3 sequences; roughly 15% are singletons. The CDR3 is 15 residues long. Germline assignment: CDR1 SGHTA and CDR2 FQGNSA. Trimming took 5 bases from V and 1 from J, leaving 14 bases between them. These data also formed part of another study, on T cells in Graves' hyperthyroidism and ophthalmopathy. From that report: For Graves' hyperthyroidism to be stable, ophthalmopathy could not progress within 18 months. RT-PCR in the first round (using the HTBI primer set) targeted the TCR CDR3.

The specimen was peripheral blood mononuclear cells (PBMCs), collected at new diagnosis, from a patient treated with antithyroid drugs. This rearrangement joins TRBV7-2 to TRBJ1-1, with TRBD1 as a possible D gene (6 bases). The sequence was obtained from a woman aged 18-29 years with Graves disease. The CDR3 reads CASSKATGRNTEAFF. DNA for the CDR3: TGTGCCAGCAGCAAAGCTACAGGGAGGAACACTGAAGCTTTCTTT.